This T cell receptor beta chain was obtained from a study of T cells after yellow fever vaccination. Points from the study as a whole: Compared with primary, the secondary response was weaker and peaked at day 5, not 15. Once the booster was given, most primary-vaccination clones reappeared, at about 95% for CD4 and roughly 86% for CD8. Although most clonotypes did not, a small share appeared in both CD4 and CD8 compartments.

V lost 5 bases and J 3 bases, leaving 7 bases between the germline ends. From germline, CDR1 is MNHEY and CDR2 SVGAGI. The CDR3 consists of 13 residues. The table lists this clonotype with many counts. Its matching antigen is unknown. In TCRdb, the 5' RACE reads were re-called with MiXCR into one record per CDR3 protein. The sample shows a few hundred thousand distinct CDR3 sequences, roughly 3.9% of them seen only once. V and J are TRBV6-5 and TRBJ1-4, with unresolved D. The TCR comes from a man between 18 and 35 years old who received the YFV17D yellow fever vaccine. The material sequenced was PBMCs, taken 5 days after the yellow fever booster vaccination. The CDR3 DNA follows: TGTGCCAGCAGTCCCACTTCTAATGAAAAACTGTTTTTT. Encoded protein: CASSPTSNEKLFF.